This TCR beta chain emerged from a study of cytomegalovirus exposure and HLA in healthy donors. Although they were nominally healthy when sampled, donors likely had unrecorded immune exposures. After removal of 0 bases from V and 8 bases from J, the junction contained 8 bases not matched to a gene. The CDR3 covers 16 residues. Germline V gene lookup returns CDR1 SGHDT and CDR2 YYEEEE. Study-level findings and limits: The authors judged a highly shared variant cluster likely a sequencing artifact. Analysis was performed later, and it showed HLA-associated TCR beta chains to be more clonally expanded than equally common others.

Details on this clone: The target antigen is unknown.

The PCR used 60 Vbeta and 13 Jbeta primers. Profiling relied on immunoSEQ multiplex PCR, and the TCRdb table lists in-frame clones only, not all of them. This table has 120,000 to 150,000 clones, roughly two thirds appearing once. The sequencing sample was made of PBMCs. This sequence originates from a human donor in good health. This sequence joins TRBV5-6 and TRBJ1-4; 9 bases match TRBD1. CDR3 region: CASSLAGTGRGEKLFF. CDR3 nucleotides: TGTGCCAGCAGCTTGGCGGGGACAGGGCGAGGAGAAAAACTGTTTTTT.